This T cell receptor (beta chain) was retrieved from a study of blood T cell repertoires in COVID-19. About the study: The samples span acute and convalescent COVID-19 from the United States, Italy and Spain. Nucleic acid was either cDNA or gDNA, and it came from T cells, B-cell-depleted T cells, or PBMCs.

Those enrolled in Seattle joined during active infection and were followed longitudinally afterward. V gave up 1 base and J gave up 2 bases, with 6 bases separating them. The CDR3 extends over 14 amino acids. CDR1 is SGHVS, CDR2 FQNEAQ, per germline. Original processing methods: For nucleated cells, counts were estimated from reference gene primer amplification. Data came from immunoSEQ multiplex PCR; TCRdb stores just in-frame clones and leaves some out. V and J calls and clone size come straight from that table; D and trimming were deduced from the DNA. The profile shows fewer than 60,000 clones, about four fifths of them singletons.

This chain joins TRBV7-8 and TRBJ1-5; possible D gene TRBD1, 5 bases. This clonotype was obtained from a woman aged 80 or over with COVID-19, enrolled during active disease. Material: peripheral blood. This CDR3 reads CASSLVQGNQPQHF. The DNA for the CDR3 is TGTGCCAGCAGCTTAGTACAGGGCAATCAGCCCCAGCATTTT. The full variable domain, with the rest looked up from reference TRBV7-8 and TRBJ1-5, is GAGVSQSPRYKVAKRGQDVALRCDPISGHVSLFWYQQALGQGPEFLTYFQNEAQLDKSGLPSDRFFAERPEGSVSTLKIQRTQQEDSAVYLCASSLVQGNQPQHFGDGTRLSIL.